This TCR beta chain emerged from a study of PD-L1 blockade in urothelial cancer. Study-level information: Blood was tested 3 weeks (second dose) and 6 weeks into treatment. Reported median T cell count for blood samples was around 140,000.

Germline assignment: CDR1 LNHDA and CDR2 SQIVND (reference sequence). V dropped 7 bases and J dropped 4; count of bases not matched to a gene: 4. The length of the CDR3 is 13 residues. Time point denoted: peripheral blood 6 weeks after treatment start. Study-level points and caveats: Durable benefit was linked to greater 3-week expansion of tumor-associated blood clones.

Comment on this clone: What it binds is not known.

Synthetically made TCR analog templates were put into each PCR as spikes. Data came from immunoSEQ multiplex PCR; TCRdb stores just in-frame clones and leaves some out. The table includes around 50,000 clones, around 90% detected once. The sequencing here drew on PBMCs, taken around atezolizumab (anti-PD-L1) treatment. V and J are TRBV19 and TRBJ1-2, with TRBD1 matching 9 bases. This clonotype was obtained from a man in his 60s with urothelial cancer. CDR3 coding DNA: TGTGCCAGTACGGAGACAGGGGGCTATGGCTACACCTTC. Translated: CASTETGGYGYTF.